A selection of T cell receptor beta chains follows, all from one sample in a study of blood T cell repertoires in COVID-19. Sequencing used immunoSEQ multiplex PCR; TCRdb keeps in-frame clones, though not all of them. The sample contains 65,000 to 70,000 clones, just over 85% of which appear only once. Sequencing was performed on peripheral blood. These TCRs come from a woman in her fifties or sixties with acute or convalescent COVID-19. CDR3s include the opening cysteine and the closing phenylalanine or tryptophan. D genes are given only for firm matches. The listing skips clone size in some rows; elsewhere it reads once, few, many or a size class.

j_gene	v_gene	abundance	d_gene	CDR3nt	CDR3aa
TRBJ1-5	TRBV30	NA	NA	TGTGCCTGGAGTAGCAGGGACAATCAGCCCCAGCATTTT	CAWSSRDNQPQHF
TRBJ1-5	TRBV27	NA	NA	TGTGCCAGCAGTTTAACGGACAGAAATCAGCCCCAGCATTTT	CASSLTDRNQPQHF
TRBJ2-7	TRBV6-5	NA	NA	TGTGCCAGCACTCCCCCTAGCTCCTACGAGCAGTACTTC	CASTPPSSYEQYF
TRBJ2-6	TRBV6-1	NA	NA	TGTGCCAGCAGTGAACGTGCGGGGATGGGGGCCAACGTCCTGACTTTC	CASSERAGMGANVLTF
TRBJ1-2	TRBV12-5	NA	NA	TGTGCTAGTGGCATCACTTCATCCTCCACCTTC	CASGITSSSTF
TRBJ1-1	TRBV10-3	NA	TRBD1	TGTGCCATCAGACCCGGGACAGCAAACACTGAAGCTTTCTTT	CAIRPGTANTEAFF
TRBJ2-6	TRBV7-8	NA	NA	TGTGCCAGCAGCCTATATCGATTGGGGGGGCGGTCATCTGGGGCCAACGTCCTGACTTTC	CASSLYRLGGRSSGANVLTF
TRBJ1-3	TRBV5-1	once	TRBD1	TGCGCCAGCAGCTCCTACGGGACAGGGGACTCAAACACCATATATTTT	CASSSYGTGDSNTIYF
TRBJ1-1	TRBV6-5	NA	TRBD1	TGTGCCAGCAGTTACAGGGCCCGACAGGGCTACACTGAAGCTTTCTTT	CASSYRARQGYTEAFF
TRBJ1-5	TRBV7-2	NA	NA	TGTGCCAGCAGTTCACAGGTATCCAATCAGCCCCAGCATTTT	CASSSQVSNQPQHF
TRBJ2-7	TRBV5-1	NA	NA	TGCGCCAGCAGCTTGGGTCCGGAGTACGAGCAGTACTTC	CASSLGPEYEQYF
TRBJ1-2	TRBV29-1	NA	TRBD1	TGCAGCGTTGGAGACTTTGGGACAGGCTGGGGCTACACCTTC	CSVGDFGTGWGYTF
TRBJ2-3	TRBV27	NA	NA	TGTGCCAGCAGTCCGACATCGCCAGATACGCAGTATTTT	CASSPTSPDTQYF
TRBJ1-2	TRBV7-3	NA	TRBD1	TGTGCCAGCAGCCCGGGGGGACAGGGCTATGGCTACACCTTC	CASSPGGQGYGYTF
TRBJ2-7	TRBV11-2	NA	NA	TGTGCCAGCAGCCCGCGGTACGAGCAGTACTTC	CASSPRYEQYF
TRBJ1-1	TRBV29-1	NA	NA	TGCAGCGTGGCCCAGGGGTTGGGGAACACTGAAGCTTTCTTT	CSVAQGLGNTEAFF
TRBJ1-5	TRBV27	NA	TRBD1	TGTGCCAGCGGACAGGACGGCAATCAGCCCCAGCATTTT	CASGQDGNQPQHF
TRBJ1-6	TRBV28	once	TRBD1	TGTGCCAGCAGAATTCGGACAGGGTATAATTCACCCCTCCACTTT	CASRIRTGYNSPLHF
TRBJ2-2	TRBV2	NA	NA	TGTGCCAGCAGTGAATGGGGCGCGGATGCGAACACCGGGGAGCTGTTTTTT	CASSEWGADANTGELFF
TRBJ2-5	TRBV19	NA	TRBD1	TGTGCCAGTAGTATGGTTGCCGGGACAGGGGATATTCTTGAGACCCAGTACTTC	CASSMVAGTGDILETQYF
TRBJ2-7	TRBV19	NA	TRBD1	TGTGCCAGTAGTGCCCGGGGACAGGGGTCCTACGAGCAGTACTTC	CASSARGQGSYEQYF
TRBJ1-6	TRBV9	NA	TRBD1	TGTGCCAGCAGCGTAGCACGGGACAGGGTGGCACCCCTCCACTTT	CASSVARDRVAPLHF
TRBJ2-2	TRBV7-9	NA	NA	TGTGCCAGCAGCTCAATCCTAACCGGGGAGCTGTTTTTT	CASSSILTGELFF
TRBJ1-1	TRBV6-6	NA	NA	TGTGCCAGCAGTTACGGACAGAGGGCCGGCACTGAAGCTTTCTTT	CASSYGQRAGTEAFF
TRBJ2-7	TRBV3-1/TRBV3-2	few	TRBD1	TGTGCCAGCAGCGGCCGACAGGGGCAATCCTACGAGCAGTACTTC	CASSGRQGQSYEQYF
TRBJ2-1	TRBV28	NA	NA	TGTGCCAGCAGTTTACTGACTACTGAGCAGTTCTTC	CASSLLTTEQFF
TRBJ1-3	TRBV19	NA	TRBD1	TGTGCCAGTAGTACGGACCAACCAGGGGGCTCTGGAAACACCATATATTTT	CASSTDQPGGSGNTIYF
TRBJ2-3	TRBV9	NA	NA	TGTGCCAGCAGCCGGGACTTTTACACAGATACGCAGTATTTT	CASSRDFYTDTQYF
TRBJ1-5	TRBV12-3/TRBV12-4	few	NA	TGTGCCAGCAGCCTCTTCCTTCAGCCCCAGCATTTT	CASSLFLQPQHF
TRBJ1-1	TRBV14	once	TRBD1	TGTGCCAGCAGCCAAAATTTACCAGGGGGCACTGAAGCTTTCTTT	CASSQNLPGGTEAFF
TRBJ1-5	TRBV10-3	NA	NA	TGTGCCACCTCCCCGCGAGGAGACAATCAGCCCCAGCATTTT	CATSPRGDNQPQHF
TRBJ1-2	TRBV29-1	NA	TRBD1	TGCAGCGTTCAAGGGGGCGGCGGCTACACCTTC	CSVQGGGGYTF
TRBJ1-2	TRBV30	NA	TRBD1	TGTGCCTGGAAGAGGACAGGGCCTTTGGACTATGGCTACACCTTC	CAWKRTGPLDYGYTF
TRBJ1-3	TRBV5-6	NA	NA	TGTGCCAGCAGCTTGGGCAGAATTCTAAACACCATATATTTT	CASSLGRILNTIYF